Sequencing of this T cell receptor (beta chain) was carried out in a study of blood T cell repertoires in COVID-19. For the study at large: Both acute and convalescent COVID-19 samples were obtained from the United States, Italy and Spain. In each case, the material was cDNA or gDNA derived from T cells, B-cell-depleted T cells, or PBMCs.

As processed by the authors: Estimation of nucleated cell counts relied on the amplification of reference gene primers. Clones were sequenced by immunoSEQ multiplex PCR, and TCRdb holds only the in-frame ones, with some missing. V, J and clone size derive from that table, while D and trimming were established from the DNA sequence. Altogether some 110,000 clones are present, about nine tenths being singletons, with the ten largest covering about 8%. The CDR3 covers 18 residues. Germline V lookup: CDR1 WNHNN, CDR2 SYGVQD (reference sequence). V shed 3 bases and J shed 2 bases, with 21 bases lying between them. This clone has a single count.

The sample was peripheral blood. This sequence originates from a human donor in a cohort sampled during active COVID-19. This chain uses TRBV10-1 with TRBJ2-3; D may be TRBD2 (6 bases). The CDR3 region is CASSDILAGNPLTDTQYF. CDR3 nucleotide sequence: TGCGCCAGCAGTGATATTTTGGCGGGAAACCCTCTCACAGATACGCAGTATTTT.